This T cell receptor beta chain was recorded in a study of T cells in Graves' hyperthyroidism and ophthalmopathy. Amplified TCR beta CDR3 regions derived from RNA transcripts. The HTBI set primed first-round TCR CDR3 RT-PCR. A single record per CDR3 protein comes from TCRdb applying MiXCR to the multiplex PCR reads. The sample yields about 210,000 distinct CDR3 sequences, more than 15% seen once. Germline V gene lookup returns CDR1 SQVTM and CDR2 ANQGSEA. V trimming: 3 bases; J trimming: 1 base; junction bases outside the gene matches: 2. The CDR3 sequence is 14 residues long. The chain links TRBV29-1 to TRBJ2-2; 7 bases match TRBD1. The source of this sequence is a man aged 45-60 years with Graves' hyperthyroidism. Input material: blood. CDR3: CSVEGQLNTGELFF. The CDR3 nucleotides read TGCAGCGTTGAGGGACAGCTGAACACCGGGGAGCTGTTTTTT.